Shown below are 3 T cell receptor beta chains from a single sample sequenced in a study of CD8+ T cells in alopecia areata. Sequencing templates came from extracted RNA that was reverse transcribed into cDNA. Produced via immunoSEQ multiplex PCR; TCRdb's table is partial and in-frame only. Of 90,000 to 130,000 clones in the sample, around 59% were seen once. Specimen: CD8+ T cells sorted from blood. The origin of the receptors is a human donor in good health.

The chain carries TRBV5-6 and TRBJ1-1; tentative D call: TRBD1 (5 bases). Germline V gene sequence: CDR1 SGHDT, CDR2 YYEEEE. Trimming pared 0 bases from V and 10 bases from J, leaving 13 bases between. There are 13 residues in the CDR3. The CDR3 DNA reads as TGTGCCAGCAGCTTGGGGTATGGGGCTGTAGCTTTCTTT. It translates to CASSLGYGAVAFF.

This clone came up a few times. This sequence joins TRBV4-2 and TRBJ2-7; TRBD1 is a possible D gene (5 bases). This CDR3 is built from 14 residues. Looked up from germline, CDR1 is LGHNA and CDR2 is YNFKEQ. The germline V and J ends were trimmed by 0 bases and 0 bases, with 6 bases remaining between them. Written as DNA, the CDR3 is TGTGCCAGCAGCCAAGAAGGGGTCTCCTACGAGCAGTACTTC. Its protein product is CASSQEGVSYEQYF.

The V and J genes are TRBV7-6 and TRBJ2-1; the D gene is possibly TRBD2 (5 bases). V was cut by 2 bases and J by 8 bases, with 10 bases left in between. Germline CDR1 reads SGHVS; CDR2 reads FNYEAQ. CDR3 length: 13 residues. CDR3 nucleotide sequence: TGTGCCAGCAGCTTAATCGGGGTCCATGAGCAGTTCTTC. It specifies CASSLIGVHEQFF. The complete variable domain, with remaining parts taken from reference TRBV7-6 and TRBJ2-1, reads GAGVSQSPRYKVTKRGQDVALRCDPISGHVSLYWYRQALGQGPEFLTYFNYEAQQDKSGLPNDRFSAERPEGSISTLTIQRTEQRDSAMYRCASSLIGVHEQFFGPGTRLTVL.